Shown below are 18 T cell receptor beta chains from a single sample sequenced in a study of CD8 T cells in Susac syndrome. With random hexamers, reverse transcription was performed on about 0.5 to 1 ug of RNA. In TCRdb, the immunoSEQ multiplex PCR reads were re-called with MiXCR into one record per CDR3 protein. The sample has 90,000 to 150,000 distinct CDR3 sequences, around 95% seen once. Sequencing input: CD4+ T cells from PBMCs. The receptors shown here come from a human donor in good health.

The chain links TRBV29-1 to TRBJ2-1; tentative D call: TRBD1 (6 bases). The CDR3 consists of 13 residues. Germline V CDR1 and CDR2: SQVTM, ANQGSEA. V lost 6 bases to trimming and J lost 0 bases, with 9 bases between them. In nucleotides, the CDR3 is TGCAGCGTGGGGGCGGGCTCCTACAATGAGCAGTTCTTC. Translating it yields CSVGAGSYNEQFF.

The chain links TRBV19 to TRBJ1-5; a weak D match, TRBD1 (6 bases). V shed 5 bases and J shed 0 bases, with 14 bases lying between them. The CDR3 loop spans 16 amino acids. Germline lookup yields CDR1 LNHDA and CDR2 SQIVND (reference sequence). CDR3 residues: CASSVNRALSNQPQHF. The DNA of the CDR3 is TGTGCCAGTAGTGTCAACAGGGCACTTAGCAATCAGCCCCAGCATTTT. The whole variable domain, filled in from reference TRBV19 and TRBJ1-5, reads DGGITQSPKYLFRKEGQNVTLSCEQNLNHDAMYWYRQDPGQGLRLIYYSQIVNDFQKGDIAEGYSVSREKKESFPLTVTSAQKNPTAFYLCASSVNRALSNQPQHFGDGTRLSIL.

The chain employs TRBV18 and TRBJ2-7; TRBD2 matches at 14 bases. The CDR3 length is 15 residues. From germline, CDR1 is KGHSH and CDR2 LQKENI. Unmatched junction bases numbered 3, after V lost 5 bases and J lost 3 bases. In DNA form, the CDR3 reads TGTGCCAGCTCAGCGGGACTAGCGGGAGACTACGAGCAGTACTTC. Protein sequence: CASSAGLAGDYEQYF.

The J gene is TRBJ2-5, the V gene TRBV30; no firm D call. Trimming shortened V by 3 bases and J by 0 bases, and 8 bases separated the two germline ends. Germline V gives CDR1 GTSNPN, CDR2 SVGIG (reference sequence). The CDR3 length is 13 residues. CDR3 loop: CAWSVMYQETQYF. The CDR3 bases are TGTGCCTGGAGCGTCATGTACCAAGAGACCCAGTACTTC.

This rearrangement joins TRBV5-1 to TRBJ2-5, with 8 bases fitting TRBD2. The CDR3 runs to 16 residues. J gave up 0 bases and V 2 bases, and 6 bases lay outside the gene matches. CDR1 and CDR2 (germline): SGHRS, YFSETQ. The CDR3 sequence is CASSLTSGVYQETQYF. The DNA of the CDR3 is TGCGCCAGCAGCTTAACTAGCGGAGTTTACCAAGAGACCCAGTACTTC.

This clonotype was recorded a few times. V usage is TRBV4-2 and J usage is TRBJ2-2; 8 bases map to TRBD1. The V and J ends lost 4 bases and 5 bases, in that order; junction bases with no gene match: 6. The CDR3 has 15 amino acids. CDR1 and CDR2 from the germline V gene are LGHNA and YNFKEQ. The CDR3 region has the DNA TGTGCCAGCAGCCCAGACAGGGGTGAGACCGGGGAGCTGTTTTTT. Its translation: CASSPDRGETGELFF.

The chain employs TRBV4-3 and TRBJ1-5; TRBD1 agrees at 7 bases. The germline gives CDR1 LGHNA, CDR2 YSLEER. The junction had 2 bases not matched to a gene; V was cut back by 0 bases and J by 0 bases. This CDR3 spans 16 amino acids. The CDR3 coding sequence is TGCGCCAGCAGCCAAGACAGGGGGACTAGCAATCAGCCCCAGCATTTT. Translation gives CASSQDRGTSNQPQHF.

The chain is built from TRBV3-1 and TRBJ1-1; the D gene is possibly TRBD1 (5 bases). Germline V gene data show CDR1 as LGHDT and CDR2 as YNNKEL (reference sequence). This CDR3 is 17 amino acids long. V lost 3 bases and J lost 6, with 23 bases in between. CDR3 DNA sequence: TGTGCCAGCAGCCATGACTTTACGACAGTGACGGTCGCTGAAGCTTTCTTT. The encoded protein is CASSHDFTTVTVAEAFF.

CDR3 bases: TGTGCCAGCAGTCCCGAGTTCCTCAGAAATTCACCCCTCCACTTT. This encodes CASSPEFLRNSPLHF. The chain joins TRBV6-6 to TRBJ1-6; D is unresolved. Between the trimmed V and J ends, which lost 5 bases and 7 bases, there was a span of 15 bases. This CDR3 contains 15 residues. CDR1 and CDR2 from the germline V gene are MNHNY and SVGAGI (reference sequence).

V gene TRBV4-3 combines with J gene TRBJ2-5; possible D gene TRBD2, 5 bases. Trimming took 1 base from V and 5 from J, leaving 14 bases between them. CDR3 length: 15 residues. CDR1 LGHNA and CDR2 YSLEER come from the germline V gene. The CDR3 coding sequence is TGCGCCAGCAGCCAAGCGCGGACTTTTTCGGAGACCCAGTACTTC. It encodes CASSQARTFSETQYF.

The rearrangement links TRBV12-3 or TRBV12-4 to TRBJ2-4; 7 bases are shared with TRBD1. J lost 0 bases, V lost 5 bases, and 7 bases had no gene match. CDR3 length: 16 residues. The DNA for the CDR3 is TGTGCCAGCAGTCACCGGGACAGCTTAGCCAAAAACATTCAGTACTTC. It translates to CASSHRDSLAKNIQYF.

The J gene is TRBJ2-7, the V gene TRBV19; D may be TRBD1 or TRBD2 (5 bases each). Per the germline V gene, CDR1 is LNHDA and CDR2 is SQIVND (reference sequence). The CDR3 length is 14 residues. Trimming removed 3 bases from V and 2 bases from J, with 11 bases in between. The CDR3 loop reads CASSMVGGAYEQYF. The CDR3 region has the DNA TGTGCCAGTAGTATGGTTGGGGGAGCCTACGAGCAGTACTTC.

The V and J genes are TRBV5-1 and TRBJ1-1, with D perhaps TRBD1 (6 bases). This CDR3 has 16 amino acids. Between the trimmed V and J ends, which lost 0 bases and 1 base, there was a span of 13 bases. The germline gives CDR1 SGHRS, CDR2 YFSETQ. CDR3 sequence: CASSLDGGHSNTEAFF. The CDR3 nucleotides read TGCGCCAGCAGCTTGGATGGGGGACATTCGAACACTGAAGCTTTCTTT. The full variable domain, with the rest looked up from reference TRBV5-1 and TRBJ1-1, is KAGVTQTPRYLIKTRGQQVTLSCSPISGHRSVSWYQQTPGQGLQFLFEYFSETQRNKGNFPGRFSGRQFSNSRSEMNVSTLELGDSALYLCASSLDGGHSNTEAFFGQGTRLTVV.

V usage is TRBV12-3 or TRBV12-4 and J usage is TRBJ1-2, with D uncertain. The CDR3 extends over 12 amino acids. V dropped 3 bases and J dropped 3 bases, with 5 bases sitting between them. The CDR3 nucleotides read TGTGCCAGCAGTTTTTTGGACTATGGCTACACCTTC. It yields the protein CASSFLDYGYTF.

This chain links TRBV20-1 with TRBJ2-7, with D possibly TRBD1 on 6 matching bases. Per the germline V gene, CDR1 is DFQATT and CDR2 is SNEGSKA (reference sequence). Trimming cost V 6 bases and J 3 bases, with 21 bases left between them. The CDR3 has 15 residues. The CDR3 loop is CSANTNDRLGYEQYF. CDR3 in DNA: TGCAGTGCCAACACAAACGACAGGCTCGGCTACGAGCAGTACTTC.

This rearrangement joins TRBV5-1 to TRBJ1-1; the D gene is possibly TRBD1 (5 bases). There are 14 residues in the CDR3. V was cut by 2 bases and J by 4 bases, with 12 bases left in between. CDR1 and CDR2 (germline): SGHRS, YFSETQ. The CDR3 DNA sequence: TGCGCCAGCAGCTTTTCCGATGGGGGCACTGAAGCTTTCTTT. This encodes CASSFSDGGTEAFF.

The chain is built from TRBV6-2 or TRBV6-3 and TRBJ1-6; D is uncertain. Germline-derived CDR1 and CDR2 are MNHEY and SVGEGT. The ends were cut back, 3 bases at V and 8 bases at J, with 2 bases in the middle. The CDR3 contains 11 residues. The CDR3 here is CASSYDSPLHF. The DNA of the CDR3 is TGTGCCAGCAGTTATGATTCACCCCTCCACTTT.

The rearrangement joins TRBV7-9 to TRBJ2-7; D unclear. The CDR3 is made up of 14 amino acids. Germline V gives CDR1 SEHNR, CDR2 FQNEAQ (reference sequence). Trimming stripped 2 bases from V and 3 bases from J, with 11 bases between. CDR3 sequence (DNA): TGTGCCAGCAGCTTAATGGCAGGAGACTACGAGCAGTACTTC. This gives the protein CASSLMAGDYEQYF.